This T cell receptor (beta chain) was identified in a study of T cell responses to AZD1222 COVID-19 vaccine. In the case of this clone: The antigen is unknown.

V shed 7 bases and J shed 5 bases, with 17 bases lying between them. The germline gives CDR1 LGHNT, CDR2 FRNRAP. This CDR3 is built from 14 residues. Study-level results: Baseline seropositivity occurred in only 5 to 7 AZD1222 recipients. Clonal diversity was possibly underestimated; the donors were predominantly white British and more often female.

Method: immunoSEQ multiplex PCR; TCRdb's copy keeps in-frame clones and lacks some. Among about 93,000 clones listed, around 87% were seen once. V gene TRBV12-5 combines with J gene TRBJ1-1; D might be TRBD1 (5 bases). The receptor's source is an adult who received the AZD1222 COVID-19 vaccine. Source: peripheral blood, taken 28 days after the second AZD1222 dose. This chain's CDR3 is CASDPGGGKTEAFF. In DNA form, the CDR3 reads TGTGCTAGTGACCCCGGTGGGGGGAAAACTGAAGCTTTCTTT.